These 22 T cell receptor beta chains were all obtained from the same sample, sequenced in a study of T cells in Graves' hyperthyroidism and ophthalmopathy. It was RNA transcripts that yielded the amplified TCR beta CDR3 regions. TCR CDR3 underwent first-round RT-PCR with the HTBI primer set. TCRdb re-analysed the multiplex PCR reads in MiXCR, keeping a single row per CDR3 protein. This table holds over 300,000 distinct CDR3 sequences, roughly 14% found once. The sample was blood. The receptors come from a woman in her sixties with Graves' hyperthyroidism.

This rearrangement joins TRBV5-5 to TRBJ2-7; 11 positions match TRBD2. Germline V CDR1 and CDR2: SGHKS, YYEKEE (reference sequence). V lost 2 bases to trimming and J lost 2 bases; unmatched junction nucleotides: 9. The CDR3 loop spans 17 amino acids. The CDR3 sequence: CASSLRLAGIFPYEQYF. The CDR3, as DNA: TGTGCCAGCAGCTTAAGACTAGCGGGAATATTCCCCTACGAGCAGTACTTC.

The chain is built from TRBV11-3 and TRBJ2-7, with TRBD1 matching over 7 bases. This CDR3 spans 17 amino acids. Per the germline V gene, CDR1 is SGHNT and CDR2 is YENEEA. V dropped 3 bases and J dropped 0; count of bases not matched to a gene: 11. The CDR3 DNA reads TGTGCCAGCAGCTTCATCAAGGAACAGGGGAGCTCCTACGAGCAGTACTTC. Its protein is CASSFIKEQGSSYEQYF.

This clonotype was seen many times. The chain joins TRBV18 to TRBJ1-2, with D unclear. V was pared by 0 bases and J by 3 bases, with 11 bases between. This CDR3 comprises 15 residues. Germline CDR1 KGHSH, CDR2 LQKENI. CDR3 coding DNA: TGTGCCAGCTCACCACCGGTAGGGTACGACTATGGCTACACCTTC. As protein: CASSPPVGYDYGYTF.

About this clonotype: One end of the junction is discordant with germline, which a read error may explain. The genes are TRBV7-9 and TRBJ2-7; D is possibly TRBD1 (5 bases). Germline V lookup: CDR1 SEHNR, CDR2 FQNEAQ (reference sequence). This CDR3 has 16 residues. CDR3 DNA: TGCGCCAGCAGCCCCCTCCCTAGGGGAAGCTCCTACGAGCAGTACTTC. This translates into CASSPLPRGSSYEQYF.

This clonotype was seen repeatedly, ten times or more. The chain recombines TRBV12-3 or TRBV12-4 with TRBJ2-1; 11 nucleotides line up with TRBD2. V gave up 6 bases and J gave up 1 base; unmatched junction bases: 11. This CDR3 has 18 amino acids. The CDR3 sequence is CASRGLAAKGWSYNEQFF. CDR3 coding DNA: TGTGCCAGCAGGGGACTAGCGGCCAAGGGGTGGTCCTACAATGAGCAGTTCTTC.

This clonotype was detected once. A single base separates this from a much larger clone, so it may be a read error. The V gene is TRBV27, the J gene TRBJ1-1; TRBD1 matches 7 bases. This CDR3 comprises 14 residues. CDR1 and CDR2 (germline): MNHEY, SMNVEV (reference sequence). Here the CDR3 reads CTSSSWTGNTEAFF. CDR3 DNA: TGTACCAGCAGTTCTTGGACAGGAAACACTGAAGCTTTCTTT.

V usage is TRBV5-5 and J usage is TRBJ2-7, with 10 positions matching TRBD1. This CDR3 is 15 amino acids long. The ends lost 4 bases at V and 4 bases at J; junction bases unmatched: 8. CDR1 is SGHKS and CDR2 is YYEKEE in the germline V gene (reference sequence). CDR3 sequence (DNA): TGTGCCAGCAGCCAGACCGGGACAGGGGTTTACGAGCAGTACTTC. This translates into CASSQTGTGVYEQYF.

This clonotype was picked up many times. V is TRBV18 and J is TRBJ2-5; D ambiguous. Between the trimmed V and J ends, which lost 0 bases and 6 bases, there was a span of 8 bases. Germline V gene sequence: CDR1 KGHSH, CDR2 LQKENI. The CDR3 contains 13 residues. The CDR3 DNA is TGTGCCAGCTCACCACCAGGTGGGCAGACCCAGTACTTC. Translating it yields CASSPPGGQTQYF.

This clonotype appeared many times. V usage is TRBV24-1 and J usage is TRBJ2-3, with a tentative D call TRBD1 (6 bases). CDR1 is KGHDR and CDR2 is SFDVKD in the germline V gene. Trimming removed 4 bases from V and 0 bases from J, with 16 bases in between. There are 17 residues in the CDR3. The CDR3 DNA reads TGTGCCACCAGTGAGCAACCGGGACAAACTAGCACAGATACGCAGTATTTT. Translation: CATSEQPGQTSTDTQYF.

This clonotype was picked up many times. This sequence joins TRBV7-9 and TRBJ2-5, with 9 positions matching TRBD2. Looked up from germline, CDR1 is SEHNR and CDR2 is FQNEAQ (reference sequence). V was pared by 5 bases and J by 3 bases, with 4 bases of the junction left unmatched. The CDR3 totals 14 residues. As DNA, the CDR3 is TGTGCCAGCAGCCAGGGACTAGCTGAAGAGACCCAGTACTTC. Amino acids: CASSQGLAEETQYF. Together with reference TRBV7-9 and TRBJ2-5, the CDR3 gives the full variable domain: DTGVSQNPRHKITKRGQNVTFRCDPISEHNRLYWYRQTLGQGPEFLTYFQNEAQLEKSRLLSDRFSAERPKGSFSTLEIQRTEQGDSAMYLCASSQGLAEETQYFGPGTRLLVL.

This clonotype turned up a few times. The chain recombines TRBV12-3 or TRBV12-4 with TRBJ2-4; tentatively, D is TRBD1 (6 bases). This CDR3 region has 14 residues. Trimming stripped 2 bases from V and 7 bases from J, with 12 bases between. The CDR3 loop reads CASSLRSGVNIQYF. DNA of the CDR3: TGTGCCAGCAGTTTAAGGTCAGGGGTGAACATTCAGTACTTC.

Many counts were recorded for this clonotype. The V call is TRBV7-9, the J call TRBJ2-3; 14 bases are a match to TRBD2. The length of the CDR3 is 15 residues. CDR1 and CDR2 (germline): SEHNR, FQNEAQ (reference sequence). V lost 5 bases, J lost 8 bases, and 6 bases stayed unmatched. The CDR3 sequence is CASSPGTSGSGTQYF. CDR3 nucleotide sequence: TGTGCCAGCAGCCCTGGGACTAGCGGGAGTGGTACGCAGTATTTT.

This clonotype turned up a few times. CDR3 coding DNA: TGTGCCACCAGTGATCCCCAGGGGACAGGGGGAATGAATGAGCAGTTCTTC. This sequence encodes CATSDPQGTGGMNEQFF. The chain couples TRBV24-1 to TRBJ2-1, with TRBD1 identical over 11 bases. With 3 bases clipped from V and 7 bases from J, the junction kept 10 bases outside the gene matches. The germline V gene has CDR1 KGHDR and CDR2 SFDVKD. This CDR3 is 17 amino acids long.

Ten or more counts support this clonotype. The V gene is TRBV6-1, the J gene TRBJ2-2; unclear D gene. CDR1 and CDR2 (germline): MNHNS, SASEGT. Trimming cost V 6 bases and J 4 bases, with 15 bases left between them. The CDR3 loop spans 15 amino acids. This CDR3 reads CASSPLGFGTGELFF. The CDR3 DNA reads as TGTGCCAGCAGCCCTCTGGGTTTCGGCACCGGGGAGCTGTTTTTT.

In this sample, this clonotype turned up a few times. The chain is built from TRBV18 and TRBJ1-3, with no clear D. This CDR3 spans 14 amino acids. The V gene lost 0 bases and the J gene lost 2 bases, with 5 bases spanning the gap. Germline loops: CDR1 KGHSH, CDR2 LQKENI. The CDR3 is CASSPPPPGNTIYF. CDR3 sequence (DNA): TGTGCCAGCTCACCACCCCCCCCTGGAAACACCATATATTTT.

In this sample, this clonotype turned up many times. DNA of the CDR3: TGCAGTGCTTTTCCTTTTGCGGGAGGGCCCTACAATGAGCAGTTCTTC. It translates to CSAFPFAGGPYNEQFF. V is TRBV20-1 and J is TRBJ2-1, with 9 positions matching TRBD2. The CDR3 is 16 amino acids. Unmatched junction bases numbered 10, after V lost 5 bases and J lost 2 bases. Germline V gives CDR1 DFQATT, CDR2 SNEGSKA (reference sequence).

This clonotype was recorded many times. J is TRBJ2-3 and V is TRBV7-3; the match to TRBD2 covers 11 bases. The CDR3 has 15 amino acids. Trimming removed 5 bases from V and 7 bases from J; junction bases left unmatched: 8. Germline V gene data show CDR1 as SGHTA and CDR2 as FQGTGA. This CDR3 is CASSPTSGSRYTQYF. CDR3 nucleotides: TGTGCCAGCAGCCCCACTAGCGGGAGCAGGTATACGCAGTATTTT.

This clonotype was counted ten times or more. J is TRBJ2-1 and V is TRBV30; the match to TRBD2 covers 8 bases. Losses at the gene ends were 2 bases for V and 14 bases for J; bases not matched to a gene: 8. The CDR3 covers 12 residues. CDR1 is GTSNPN, CDR2 SVGIG, per germline (reference sequence). CDR3 in DNA: TGTGCCTGGAGTACCATAGCGGGATTCGAGTTCTTC. It specifies CAWSTIAGFEFF. Drawing the rest from reference TRBV30 and TRBJ2-1, the complete variable domain is SQTIHQWPATLVQPVGSPLSLECTVEGTSNPNLYWYRQAAGRGLQLLFYSVGIGQISSEVPQNLSASRPQDRQFILSSKKLLLSDSGFYLCAWSTIAGFEFFGPGTRLTVL.

This clonotype was seen ten or more times. The V gene is TRBV6-6, the J gene TRBJ1-2; D perhaps matches TRBD1 (6 bases). The CDR3 consists of 15 residues. V shed 0 bases and J shed 6 bases, with 14 bases lying between them. Germline V gene lookup returns CDR1 MNHNY and CDR2 SVGAGI (reference sequence). The CDR3 DNA sequence: TGTGCCAGCAGTTACTCCGGGGGGCAGCGGGATGGCTACACCTTC. Its protein is CASSYSGGQRDGYTF.

This clonotype has a count of ten or more. The rearrangement links TRBV18 to TRBJ2-1; D is uncertain. The CDR3 is 13 residues long. Germline V gene lookup returns CDR1 KGHSH and CDR2 LQKENI. Trimming removed 1 base at V and 6 bases at J, with 7 bases between. CDR3 in DNA: TGTGCCAGCTCACCACGAGTCGGCAATGAGCAGTTCTTC. Encoded protein: CASSPRVGNEQFF.

This clonotype was detected a few times. This rearrangement joins TRBV5-1 to TRBJ2-3, with 13 bases matching TRBD2. The CDR3 has 15 amino acids. Germline V gene data show CDR1 as SGHRS and CDR2 as YFSETQ. V lost 4 bases to trimming and J lost 2 bases; unmatched junction nucleotides: 1. The CDR3: CASSGTSGITDTQYF. The CDR3 DNA sequence: TGCGCCAGCAGCGGGACTAGCGGGATCACAGATACGCAGTATTTT.

This clonotype has a count of ten or more. This chain joins TRBV20-1 and TRBJ1-2; possible D gene TRBD1, 6 bases. The CDR3 loop spans 14 amino acids. Between the trimmed V and J ends, which lost 2 bases and 4 bases, there was a span of 14 bases. Germline-derived CDR1 and CDR2 are DFQATT and SNEGSKA (reference sequence). The chain's CDR3 is CSARPIRGAYGYTF. CDR3 bases: TGCAGTGCTAGACCGATCAGGGGAGCCTATGGCTACACCTTC.